These 2 T cell receptor beta chains share one sample of origin, sequenced in a study of shared clonotypes between healthy human individuals. The data were produced by immunoSEQ multiplex PCR, yet TCRdb's version contains in-frame clones alone and is incomplete. In the table there are over 2 million clones, roughly 96% of which are singletons. The sequenced sample was naive CD4+ T cells sorted from blood. Subset in this sample: CD45RA+ positively selected. All receptors come from a man between 18 and 35 years old in good health.

The J gene is TRBJ2-3, the V gene TRBV12-5; TRBD2 matches at 7 bases. Trimming removed 1 base from V and 5 bases from J; junction bases left unmatched: 6. The germline V gene encodes CDR1 LGHNT and CDR2 FRNRAP. This CDR3 region has 15 residues. As DNA, the CDR3 is TGTGCTAGTGGTTTGGGCGGGAGTGTAGGAGATACGCAGTATTTT. It is translated as CASGLGGSVGDTQYF.

The V gene is TRBV5-1, the J gene TRBJ2-2, with TRBD2 identical over 7 bases. This CDR3 contains 16 residues. With V trimmed by 0 bases and J by 4 bases, 6 bases remained unmatched. The V gene's germline CDR1 is SGHRS and CDR2 YFSETQ. In DNA, the CDR3 is TGCGCCAGCAGCTTGGCCAAGACGGGAGGCACCGGGGAGCTGTTTTTT. It encodes CASSLAKTGGTGELFF.